Listed below are T cell receptor beta chains from one sample, sequenced in a study of blood T cell repertoires in COVID-19. Produced via immunoSEQ multiplex PCR; TCRdb's table is partial and in-frame only. Of roughly 130,000 clones listed, about four fifths are singletons. Sequenced input: peripheral blood. The receptors stem from a woman aged 60-70 years with acute or convalescent COVID-19. The CDR3 runs from the conserved cysteine through the conserved F or W. The D gene is left open where the match is weak. Only part of the rows carry a size: once, few, many, or a class if the clone is expanded.

TRBJ2-7 TRBV7-3 . . TGTGCCAGCAGCTTAAGTGGCAATAACGAGCAGTACTTC CASSLSGNNEQYF
TRBJ1-4 TRBV29-1 . TRBD1 TGCAGCGTTAAGCCCACAGGGGGTACTAATGAAAAACTGTTTTTT CSVKPTGGTNEKLFF
TRBJ2-3 TRBV7-3 . TRBD2 TGTGCCAGCAGACGGGAGGCGGCAGATACGCAGTATTTT CASRREAADTQYF
TRBJ1-4 TRBV19 . . TGTGCCAGTAGTATAGCCGCGGCAGGAGGGAATGAAAAACTGTTTTTT CASSIAAAGGNEKLFF
TRBJ1-1 TRBV19 . . TGTGCCAGCGGGAGGCCGCCCATGAACACTGAAGCTTTCTTT CASGRPPMNTEAFF
TRBJ2-3 TRBV18 . . TGTGCCAGCTCACCACCGTCTCGTCCTAGCACAGATACGCAGTATTTT CASSPPSRPSTDTQYF
TRBJ2-7 TRBV29-1 . TRBD1 TGCAGCGGTGGAACCGGGACAGGGGGCGAGCAGTACTTC CSGGTGTGGEQYF
TRBJ1-5 TRBV6-5 . . TGTGCCAGCTGGGACACTCTAGGCAATCAGCCCCAGCATTTT CASWDTLGNQPQHF
TRBJ2-3 TRBV4-1 . TRBD1 TGCGCCAGCAGCCAACACCCGGGACAGGGGAGGGATACGCAGTATTTT CASSQHPGQGRDTQYF
TRBJ2-3 TRBV18 . TRBD2 TGTGCCAGCTCACCTAACGGGGGGAACACAGATACGCAGTATTTT CASSPNGGNTDTQYF
TRBJ1-2 TRBV7-8 . TRBD1 TGTGCCAGCAGCTTATCAGGGGGGAGCTCTGGCTACACCTTC CASSLSGGSSGYTF
TRBJ2-1 TRBV19 . TRBD1 TGTGCCAGTAGTCCAGCAGGGGGCGCAGCAAATGAGCAGTTCTTC CASSPAGGAANEQFF
TRBJ2-1 TRBV7-9 few . TGTGCCAGCAGCTTCGGTCGAGATGAGCAGTTCTTC CASSFGRDEQFF
TRBJ2-2 TRBV4-1 . TRBD2 TGCGCCAGCAGCCAAGACGCCCTAGCGGGGGCAGGCGGGGAGCTGTTTTTT CASSQDALAGAGGELFF
TRBJ2-6 TRBV6-2/TRBV6-3 . . TGTGCCAGCAGCCCTCAGGCAGGGCTCCTCTCTGGGGCCAACGTCCTGACTTTC CASSPQAGLLSGANVLTF
TRBJ2-6 TRBV5-4 . . TGTGCCAGCAGTCCGGTCTTCTCTGGGGCCAACGTCCTGACTTTC CASSPVFSGANVLTF
TRBJ2-5 TRBV9 . . TGTGCCAGCAGCCCGTCCGGGAGAGGCGAGACCCAGTACTTC CASSPSGRGETQYF
TRBJ1-5 TRBV2 . TRBD1 TGTGCCACCGGACAGGGTGGTCAGCCCCAGCATTTT CATGQGGQPQHF
TRBJ1-1 TRBV7-2 . . TGTGCCAGCAGCTTAGCAGGGGAGAACACTGAAGCTTTCTTT CASSLAGENTEAFF
TRBJ1-4 TRBV30 . TRBD1 TGTGCCTTCCAGACAGGGGGACGGGAAAAACTGTTTTTT CAFQTGGREKLFF
TRBJ1-6 TRBV19 . TRBD1 TGTGCCAGTAGTATTGGGACAGAGGAATCACCCCTCCACTTT CASSIGTEESPLHF
TRBJ1-2 TRBV5-1 . TRBD1 TGCGCCAGCGGAGGGACAGGGGTTGGTGGCTATGGCTACACCTTC CASGGTGVGGYGYTF
TRBJ1-2 TRBV11-2 . . TGTGCCAGCAGCTTAAGTAGAGGTGCACTCCCTAGAGGATACACCTTC CASSLSRGALPRGYTF
TRBJ1-2 TRBV7-8 . . TGTGCCAGCAGCTTAGCAGGGGCGGCTATTGGCTACACCTTC CASSLAGAAIGYTF
TRBJ2-1 TRBV18 . . TGTGCCAGCTCACCACCGATCACTAATGAGCAGTTCTTC CASSPPITNEQFF
TRBJ2-3 TRBV18 . . TGTGCCAGCTCACCACCGACTCGAATCACAGATACGCAGTATTTT CASSPPTRITDTQYF
TRBJ1-6 TRBV2 . . TGTGCCAGCCTTGGACAGTTGAATTCACCCCTCCACTTT CASLGQLNSPLHF
TRBJ2-1 TRBV7-9 . TRBD1 TGTGCCAGCAAAGGACAGGGGTCCTACAATGAGCAGTTCTTC CASKGQGSYNEQFF
TRBJ1-6 TRBV4-1 once . TGCGCCAGCAGCCAAGTTCAGCGCCTATCACCCCTCCACTTT CASSQVQRLSPLHF
TRBJ2-7 TRBV7-9 . . TGTGCCAGCAGCGCCAGCCAGGGCTACGAGCAGTACTTC CASSASQGYEQYF
TRBJ1-1 TRBV9 . . TGTGCCAGCAGCGTCGCAGGGAACACTGAAGCTTTCTTT CASSVAGNTEAFF
TRBJ2-2 TRBV30 . TRBD2 TGTGCCTGGAGTCGGGGGGGGACCTCCACCGGGGAGCTGTTTTTT CAWSRGGTSTGELFF
TRBJ1-2 TRBV5-1 . . TGCGCCAGCAGCCCCTCAGGGGCTCGGGGCTACACCTTC CASSPSGARGYTF
TRBJ1-4 TRBV9 . . TGTGCCAGCAGTGCGTCTGATGCTAATGAAAAACTGTTTTTT CASSASDANEKLFF
TRBJ2-5 TRBV5-1 . TRBD1 TGCGCCAGCAGGACGACAGGGAATGGGGAGACCCAGTACTTC CASRTTGNGETQYF
TRBJ1-1 TRBV25-1 . . TGTGCCAGCAGTGGGACAGCGAACACTGAAGCTTTCTTT CASSGTANTEAFF